The present T cell receptor (beta chain) was sequenced within a study of human T cells and chemical hapten exposure. Background on the study: The patient population, which was mostly female, had alopecia areata, totalis or universalis.

The time point was: patch test 3, about 24 weeks after DPC sensitization. Treatment indicated: therapeutic diphenylcyclopropenone sensitization with weekly scalp DPC. Germline assignment: CDR1 ENHRY and CDR2 SYGVKD. CDR3 length: 14 amino acids. The V gene lost 2 bases and the J gene lost 2 bases, with 10 bases spanning the gap. In this sample, this clonotype turned up many times. Each CDR3 protein is one row after TCRdb ran MiXCR on the RACE reads. The table includes 90,000 to 140,000 distinct CDR3 sequences, under 40% detected once. Specimen: whole blood, collected in connection with sensitization to the hapten diphenylcyclopropenone (DPC). This chain connects TRBV10-3 to TRBJ2-7, with D perhaps given as TRBD1 or TRBD2 (5 bases each). This sequence was found in a man aged 35 to 55 with alopecia areata. Some clones in this sample may be carry-over from other donors' samples. CDR3 coding DNA: TGTGCCATCAGTGAGGCGACGGGACCCTACGAGCAGTACGTC. Encoded protein: CAISEATGPYEQYV.